The entry below gives a single T cell receptor (beta chain) sequence along with its context. Its antigen is still unknown. The sort gate was single viable CD3+CD4+CD8-CD45RO+ cells for memory CD4+ T cells. This entry comes from a study of memory CD4+ T cells and cytomegalovirus serostatus. General observations from the study: About two fifths of the roughly 160 known CMV-associated TCRbeta sequences appeared in CD4+ memory.

Measured with immunoSEQ multiplex PCR; TCRdb has only the in-frame clones, and not every one. The sample shows some 54,000 clones, around 83% of them seen only once. This CDR3 is built from 16 residues. With 6 bases clipped from V and 6 bases from J, the junction kept 12 bases outside the gene matches. Germline-derived CDR1 and CDR2 are MNHEY and SVGAGI. The rearrangement links TRBV6-5 to TRBJ2-3; 10 bases map to TRBD2. This receptor was identified in an adult in good health and CMV-seropositive. Source material: memory CD4+ T cells from blood. CDR3 sequence (DNA): TGTGCCAGCAGCTACACTAGCGGGATGATTTTTGATACGCAGTATTTT. It encodes CASSYTSGMIFDTQYF.